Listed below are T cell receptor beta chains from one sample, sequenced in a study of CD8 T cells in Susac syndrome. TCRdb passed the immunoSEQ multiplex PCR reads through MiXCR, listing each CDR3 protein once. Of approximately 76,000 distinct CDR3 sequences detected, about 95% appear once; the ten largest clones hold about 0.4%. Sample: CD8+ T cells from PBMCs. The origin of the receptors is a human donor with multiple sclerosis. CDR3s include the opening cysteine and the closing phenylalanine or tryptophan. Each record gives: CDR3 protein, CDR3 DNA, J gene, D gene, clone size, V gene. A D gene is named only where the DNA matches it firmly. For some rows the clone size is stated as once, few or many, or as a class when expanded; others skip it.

CSVQESNYGYTF TGCAGCGTTCAGGAGTCAAACTATGGCTACACCTTC TRBJ1-2 NA NA TRBV29-1
CSVEGSGGPGYTF TGCAGCGTTGAAGGTAGCGGGGGGCCCGGCTACACCTTC TRBJ1-2 NA NA TRBV29-1
CAIREQGANTGELFF TGTGCCATCAGGGAACAGGGGGCGAACACCGGGGAGCTGTTTTTT TRBJ2-2 TRBD1 NA TRBV10-3
CASSVGSGDRINEKLFF TGTGCCAGCAGTGTCGGCTCAGGGGACAGGATAAATGAAAAACTGTTTTTT TRBJ1-4 TRBD1 NA TRBV6-1
CASSHKGARRTNYGYTF TGTGCCAGTAGCCATAAAGGGGCACGGCGCACTAACTATGGCTACACCTTC TRBJ1-2 NA once TRBV19
CASTDRVTEAFF TGTGCCAGCACTGACAGGGTCACTGAAGCTTTCTTT TRBJ1-1 TRBD1 NA TRBV6-6
CASSSRSANTGELFF TGTGCCAGCAGCAGCAGGAGCGCGAACACCGGGGAGCTGTTTTTT TRBJ2-2 NA NA TRBV9
CASSLEREREGLEAKNIQYF TGTGCCAGCAGCTTAGAACGGGAGCGGGAGGGCCTCGAAGCCAAAAACATTCAGTACTTC TRBJ2-4 TRBD2 NA TRBV11-1
CASSASDTEAFF TGTGCCAGCAGCGCGTCCGACACTGAAGCTTTCTTT TRBJ1-1 NA NA TRBV5-6
CASRPTGRETQYF TGTGCCAGCAGACCGACAGGGAGGGAGACCCAGTACTTC TRBJ2-5 NA NA TRBV7-9
CAWIDRGLQFF TGTGCCTGGATCGACAGGGGGCTCCAGTTCTTC TRBJ2-1 TRBD1 once TRBV30
CASSQDATTYEQYF TGCGCCAGCAGCCAAGACGCTACCACCTACGAGCAGTACTTC TRBJ2-7 NA NA TRBV4-1
CASSLPRAYGYTF TGTGCCAGCAGTTTGCCCAGGGCCTATGGCTACACCTTC TRBJ1-2 NA NA TRBV12-3/TRBV12-4
CASSQPAQGVYSNQPQHF TGTGCCAGCAGCCAGCCGGCACAGGGGGTTTATAGCAATCAGCCCCAGCATTTT TRBJ1-5 TRBD1 NA TRBV7-2
CASSYGAAYEQYF TGTGCCAGCAGTTACGGAGCAGCTTACGAGCAGTACTTC TRBJ2-7 NA NA TRBV6-2/TRBV6-3
CASSYSNSGELFF TGTGCCAGCAGTTACTCGAATTCCGGGGAGCTGTTTTTT TRBJ2-2 NA NA TRBV6-6
CAISVEGGTQYF TGTGCCATCAGTGTTGAGGGTGGTACGCAGTATTTT TRBJ2-3 NA NA TRBV10-3
CASSLPSAEQYF TGTGCCAGCAGCTTGCCGAGCGCCGAGCAGTACTTC TRBJ2-7 NA NA TRBV5-4
CASSIGDRAGNQPQHF TGTGCCAGTAGTATAGGCGACAGGGCAGGCAATCAGCCCCAGCATTTT TRBJ1-5 TRBD1 NA TRBV19
CASSGGGDYTF TGTGCCAGCAGCGGCGGGGGTGACTACACCTTC TRBJ1-2 NA NA TRBV7-9
CASSLEAGYTEAFF TGTGCCAGCAGCTTAGAAGCGGGCTACACTGAAGCTTTCTTT TRBJ1-1 NA NA TRBV11-2
CASRQQGSNQPQHF TGTGCCAGCCGACAGCAGGGGAGCAATCAGCCCCAGCATTTT TRBJ1-5 NA NA TRBV2
CASSVASGSNDEQFF TGTGCCAGCAGCGTAGCTAGCGGGAGTAACGATGAGCAGTTCTTC TRBJ2-1 TRBD2 NA TRBV9
CASTDGQSTDTQYF TGTGCCAGTACAGACGGGCAGAGCACAGATACGCAGTATTTT TRBJ2-3 NA once TRBV19
CASSVVGNSPLHF TGTGCCAGCAGCGTAGTGGGCAATTCACCCCTCCACTTT TRBJ1-6 NA NA TRBV9
CSVQGLRSYEQYF TGCAGCGTACAGGGGTTGAGGTCCTACGAGCAGTACTTC TRBJ2-7 TRBD1 NA TRBV29-1
CASSLEASGSSYNEQFF TGTGCCAGCAGCTTAGAAGCTAGCGGCAGCTCCTACAATGAGCAGTTCTTC TRBJ2-1 TRBD2 NA TRBV7-6
CASSGSGLSTDTQYF TGTGCCAGCAGCGGATCGGGACTCAGCACAGATACGCAGTATTTT TRBJ2-3 NA NA TRBV7-8
CSARRRGRVPTDTQYF TGCAGTGCTCGGCGCAGGGGGAGAGTCCCAACGGATACGCAGTATTTT TRBJ2-3 TRBD1 NA TRBV20-1
CASSPILGGQPQHF TGCGCCAGCAGCCCCATCCTTGGGGGTCAGCCCCAGCATTTT TRBJ1-5 NA NA TRBV4-3
CAYQPPGVYEQYF TGTGCTTACCAGCCCCCAGGAGTCTACGAGCAGTACTTC TRBJ2-7 NA NA TRBV5-4
CASTQSLTGSYEQYF TGTGCCAGCACCCAATCCCTGACGGGCTCCTACGAGCAGTACTTC TRBJ2-7 NA NA TRBV2
CASSTDFAGESDTQYF TGTGCCAGCAGCACCGACTTTGCGGGGGAGTCAGATACGCAGTATTTT TRBJ2-3 TRBD2 NA TRBV6-2/TRBV6-3
CASSLSRQHYEQYF TGCGCCAGCAGCTTGTCTAGACAGCACTACGAGCAGTACTTC TRBJ2-7 NA NA TRBV5-1
CASSLVGLANTGELFF TGTGCCAGCAGCTTAGTAGGACTGGCGAACACCGGGGAGCTGTTTTTT TRBJ2-2 NA NA TRBV11-2
CASSLVTSVSTDTQYF TGTGCCAGCAGCTTAGTGACTAGCGTTAGCACAGATACGCAGTATTTT TRBJ2-3 TRBD2 NA TRBV7-6
CASSLEGSVNQPQHF TGTGCCAGCAGTCTGGAGGGGAGTGTAAATCAGCCCCAGCATTTT TRBJ1-5 NA NA TRBV6-6
CASSFESGGNQPQHF TGTGCCAGCAGTTTCGAATCAGGGGGGAATCAGCCCCAGCATTTT TRBJ1-5 TRBD1 NA TRBV28
CASSLASQVTDTQYF TGTGCCAGCAGCTTAGCGAGTCAGGTTACAGATACGCAGTATTTT TRBJ2-3 NA NA TRBV11-1
CASSPGRVYETQYF TGTGCCAGCAGCCCCGGCAGGGTGTATGAGACCCAGTACTTC TRBJ2-5 NA NA TRBV2
CASSPSRGNQPQHF TGTGCCAGCAGTCCATCGAGGGGCAATCAGCCCCAGCATTTT TRBJ1-5 NA NA TRBV5-5
CASSLGARGGYEQYF TGTGCCAGCAGCTTAGGTGCGCGGGGGGGATACGAGCAGTACTTC TRBJ2-7 TRBD2 NA TRBV7-3